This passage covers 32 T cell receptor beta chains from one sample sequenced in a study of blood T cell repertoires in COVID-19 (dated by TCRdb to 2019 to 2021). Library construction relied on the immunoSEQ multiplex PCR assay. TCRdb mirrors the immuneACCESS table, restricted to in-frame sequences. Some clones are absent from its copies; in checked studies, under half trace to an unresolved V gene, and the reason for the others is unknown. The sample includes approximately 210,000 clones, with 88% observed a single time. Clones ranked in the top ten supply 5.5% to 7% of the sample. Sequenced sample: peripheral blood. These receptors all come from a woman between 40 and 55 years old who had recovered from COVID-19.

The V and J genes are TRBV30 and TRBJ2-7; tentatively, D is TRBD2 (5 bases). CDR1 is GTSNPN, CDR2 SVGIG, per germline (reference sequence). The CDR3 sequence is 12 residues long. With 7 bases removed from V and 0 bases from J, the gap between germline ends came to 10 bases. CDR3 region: CAFRLNSYEQYF. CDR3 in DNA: TGTGCCTTCCGACTAAACTCCTACGAGCAGTACTTC.

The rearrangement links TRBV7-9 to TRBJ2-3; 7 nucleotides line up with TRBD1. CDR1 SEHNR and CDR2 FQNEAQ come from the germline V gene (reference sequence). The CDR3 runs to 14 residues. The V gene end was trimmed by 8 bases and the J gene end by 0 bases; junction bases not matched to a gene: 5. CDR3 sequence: CASSQGISTDTQYF. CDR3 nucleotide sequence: TGTGCCAGCTCACAGGGGATCAGCACAGATACGCAGTATTTT.

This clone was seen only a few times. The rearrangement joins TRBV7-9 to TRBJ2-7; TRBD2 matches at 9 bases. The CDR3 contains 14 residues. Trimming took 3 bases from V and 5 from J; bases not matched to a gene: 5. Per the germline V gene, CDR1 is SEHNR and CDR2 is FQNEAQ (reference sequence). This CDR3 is CASSFLQREDEQYF. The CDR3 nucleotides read TGTGCCAGCAGCTTCCTCCAGCGGGAGGACGAGCAGTACTTC.

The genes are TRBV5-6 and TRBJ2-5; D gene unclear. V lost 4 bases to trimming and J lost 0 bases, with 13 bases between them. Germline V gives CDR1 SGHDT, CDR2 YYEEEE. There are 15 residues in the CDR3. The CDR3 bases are TGTGCCAGCAGCCAACCCTCCGGGTACCAAGAGACCCAGTACTTC. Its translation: CASSQPSGYQETQYF.

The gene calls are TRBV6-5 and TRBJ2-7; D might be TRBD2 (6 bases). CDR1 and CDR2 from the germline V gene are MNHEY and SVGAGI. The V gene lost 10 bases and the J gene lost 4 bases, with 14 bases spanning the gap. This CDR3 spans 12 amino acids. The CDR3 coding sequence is TGTGCCACTCGGACTATAACATACGAGCAGTACTTC. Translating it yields CATRTITYEQYF.

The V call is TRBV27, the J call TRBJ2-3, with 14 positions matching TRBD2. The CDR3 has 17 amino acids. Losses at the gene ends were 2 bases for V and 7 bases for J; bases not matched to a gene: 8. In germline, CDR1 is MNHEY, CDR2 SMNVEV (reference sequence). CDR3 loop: CASSLRGTSGRINTQYF. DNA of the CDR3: TGTGCCAGCAGTTTACGCGGGACTAGCGGGAGAATAAATACGCAGTATTTT.

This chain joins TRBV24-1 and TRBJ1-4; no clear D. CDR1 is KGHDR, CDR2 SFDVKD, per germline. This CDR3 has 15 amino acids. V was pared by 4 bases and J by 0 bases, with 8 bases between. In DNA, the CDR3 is TGTGCCACCAGTGAGGCAGGTTCAACTAATGAAAAACTGTTTTTT. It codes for CATSEAGSTNEKLFF.

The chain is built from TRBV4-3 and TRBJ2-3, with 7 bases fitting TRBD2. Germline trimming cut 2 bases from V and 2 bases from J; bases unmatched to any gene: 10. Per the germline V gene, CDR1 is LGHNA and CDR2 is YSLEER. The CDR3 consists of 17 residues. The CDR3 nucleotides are TGCGCCAGCAGCCAAAGGTTCGGGGACTACAACACAGATACGCAGTATTTT. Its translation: CASSQRFGDYNTDTQYF.

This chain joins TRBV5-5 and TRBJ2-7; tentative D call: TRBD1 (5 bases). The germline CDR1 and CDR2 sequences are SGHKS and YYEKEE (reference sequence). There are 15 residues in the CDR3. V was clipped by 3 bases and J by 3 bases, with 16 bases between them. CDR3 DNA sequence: TGTGCCAGCAGCTGGGGCTGGGCAGAGCACTACGAGCAGTACTTC. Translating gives CASSWGWAEHYEQYF.

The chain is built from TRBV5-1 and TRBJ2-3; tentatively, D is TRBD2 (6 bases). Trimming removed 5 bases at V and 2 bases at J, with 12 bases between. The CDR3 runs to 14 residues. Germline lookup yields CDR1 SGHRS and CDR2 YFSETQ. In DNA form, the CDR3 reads TGCGCCAGCAGAATAGCGGACTTCACAGATACGCAGTATTTT. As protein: CASRIADFTDTQYF.

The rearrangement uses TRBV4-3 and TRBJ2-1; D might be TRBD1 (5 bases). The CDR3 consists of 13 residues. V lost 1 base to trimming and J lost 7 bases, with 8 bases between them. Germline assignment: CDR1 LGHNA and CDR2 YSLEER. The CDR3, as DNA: TGCGCCAGCAGCCAAGGCCCAGGGAATGAGCAGTTCTTC. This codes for CASSQGPGNEQFF.

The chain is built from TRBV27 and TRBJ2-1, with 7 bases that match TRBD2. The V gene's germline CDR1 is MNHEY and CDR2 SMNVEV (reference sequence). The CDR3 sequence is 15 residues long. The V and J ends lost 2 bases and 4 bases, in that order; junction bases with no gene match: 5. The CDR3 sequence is CASSLPGLIYNEQFF. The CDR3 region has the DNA TGTGCCAGCAGTTTACCGGGACTAATATACAATGAGCAGTTCTTC.

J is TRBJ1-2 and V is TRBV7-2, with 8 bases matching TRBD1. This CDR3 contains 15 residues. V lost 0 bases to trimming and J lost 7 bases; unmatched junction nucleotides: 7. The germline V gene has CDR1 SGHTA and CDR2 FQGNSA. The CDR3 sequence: CASSLAPQGGGGYTF. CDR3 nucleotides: TGTGCCAGCAGCTTAGCCCCACAGGGGGGAGGTGGCTACACCTTC.

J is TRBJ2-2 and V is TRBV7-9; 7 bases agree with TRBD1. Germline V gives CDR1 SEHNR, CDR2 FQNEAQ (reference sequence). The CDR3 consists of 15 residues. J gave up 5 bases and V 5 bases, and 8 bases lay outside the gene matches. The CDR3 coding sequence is TGTGCCAGCAGCCCGCAGGGGGAAGAAACCGGGGAGCTGTTTTTT. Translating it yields CASSPQGEETGELFF. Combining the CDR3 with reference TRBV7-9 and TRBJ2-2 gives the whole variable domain DTGVSQNPRHKITKRGQNVTFRCDPISEHNRLYWYRQTLGQGPEFLTYFQNEAQLEKSRLLSDRFSAERPKGSFSTLEIQRTEQGDSAMYLCASSPQGEETGELFFGEGSRLTVL.

In DNA, the CDR3 is TGTGCCAGCAGTTTCGTAGCAGGGGCCACCGGGGAGCTGTTTTTT. Translation gives CASSFVAGATGELFF. V usage is TRBV25-1 and J usage is TRBJ2-2; possibly TRBD1 for D (6 bases). The germline V and J ends were trimmed by 5 bases and 4 bases, with 14 bases remaining between them. The CDR3 totals 15 residues. CDR1 is MGHDK, CDR2 SYGVNS, per germline.

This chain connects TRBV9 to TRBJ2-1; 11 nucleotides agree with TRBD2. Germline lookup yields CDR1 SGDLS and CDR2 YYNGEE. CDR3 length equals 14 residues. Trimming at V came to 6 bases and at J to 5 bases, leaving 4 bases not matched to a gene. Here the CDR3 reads CASTKLAGDNEQFF. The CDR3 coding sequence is TGTGCCAGCACCAAACTAGCGGGGGACAATGAGCAGTTCTTC.

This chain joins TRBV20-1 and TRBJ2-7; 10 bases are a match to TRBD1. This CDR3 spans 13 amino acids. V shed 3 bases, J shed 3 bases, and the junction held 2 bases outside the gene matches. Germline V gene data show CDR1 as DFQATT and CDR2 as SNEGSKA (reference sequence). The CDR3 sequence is CSASRDRGYEQYF. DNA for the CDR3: TGCAGTGCTAGTAGGGACAGGGGCTACGAGCAGTACTTC.

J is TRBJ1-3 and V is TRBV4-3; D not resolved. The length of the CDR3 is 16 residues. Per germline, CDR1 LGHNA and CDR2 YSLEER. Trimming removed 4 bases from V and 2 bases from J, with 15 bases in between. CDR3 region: CASSPGRPGAGNTIYF. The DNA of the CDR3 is TGCGCCAGCAGCCCCGGCCGACCAGGTGCTGGAAACACCATATATTTT.

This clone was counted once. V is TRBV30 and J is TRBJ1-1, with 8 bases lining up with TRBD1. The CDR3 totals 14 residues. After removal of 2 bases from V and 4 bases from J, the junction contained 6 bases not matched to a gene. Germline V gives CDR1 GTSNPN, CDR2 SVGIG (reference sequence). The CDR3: CAWSLTGGGTEAFF. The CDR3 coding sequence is TGTGCCTGGAGTCTAACAGGGGGAGGCACTGAAGCTTTCTTT.

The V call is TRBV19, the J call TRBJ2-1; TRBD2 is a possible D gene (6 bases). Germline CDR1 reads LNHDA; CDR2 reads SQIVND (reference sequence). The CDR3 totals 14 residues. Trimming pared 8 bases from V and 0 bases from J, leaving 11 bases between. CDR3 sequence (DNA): TGTGCCAGTGGGACTGGAAGCTCCTACAATGAGCAGTTCTTC. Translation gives CASGTGSSYNEQFF.

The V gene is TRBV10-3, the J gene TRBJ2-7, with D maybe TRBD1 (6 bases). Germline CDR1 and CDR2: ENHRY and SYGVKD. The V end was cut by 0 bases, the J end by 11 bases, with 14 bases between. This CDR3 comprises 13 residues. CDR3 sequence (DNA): TGTGCCATCAGTGAGTCGAGTCAGGGGTTCGAGTACTTC. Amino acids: CAISESSQGFEYF.

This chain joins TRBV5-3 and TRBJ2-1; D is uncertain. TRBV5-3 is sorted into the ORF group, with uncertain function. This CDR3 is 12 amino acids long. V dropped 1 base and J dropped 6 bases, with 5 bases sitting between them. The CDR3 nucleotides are TGTGCCAGAAGCTTGTATTGCAATGAGCAGTTCTTC. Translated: CARSLYCNEQFF.

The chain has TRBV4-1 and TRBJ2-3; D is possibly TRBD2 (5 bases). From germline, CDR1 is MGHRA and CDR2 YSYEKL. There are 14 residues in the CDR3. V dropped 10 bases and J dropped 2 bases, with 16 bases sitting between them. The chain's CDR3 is CATNLWGDTDTQYF. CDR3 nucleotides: TGCGCCACCAACCTGTGGGGAGACACAGATACGCAGTATTTT.

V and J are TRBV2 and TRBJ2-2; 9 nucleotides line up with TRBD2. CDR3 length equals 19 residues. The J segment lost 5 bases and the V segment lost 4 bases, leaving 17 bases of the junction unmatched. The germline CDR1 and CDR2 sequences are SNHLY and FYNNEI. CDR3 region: CASSGVRLAGPAWTGELFF. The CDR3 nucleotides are TGTGCCAGCAGTGGGGTCAGGCTAGCGGGGCCCGCGTGGACCGGGGAGCTGTTTTTT.

The CDR3 DNA follows: TGTGCCAGCAGCCCACCAAGGACAGGGAACACCGGGGAGCTGTTTTTT. Its translation: CASSPPRTGNTGELFF. The V gene is TRBV7-9, the J gene TRBJ2-2; 7 bases fit TRBD1. This CDR3 region has 16 residues. The junction had 7 bases not matched to a gene; V was cut back by 5 bases and J by 1 base. Germline loops: CDR1 SEHNR, CDR2 FQNEAQ (reference sequence). Filled out from reference TRBV7-9 and TRBJ2-2, the complete variable domain reads DTGVSQNPRHKITKRGQNVTFRCDPISEHNRLYWYRQTLGQGPEFLTYFQNEAQLEKSRLLSDRFSAERPKGSFSTLEIQRTEQGDSAMYLCASSPPRTGNTGELFFGEGSRLTVL.

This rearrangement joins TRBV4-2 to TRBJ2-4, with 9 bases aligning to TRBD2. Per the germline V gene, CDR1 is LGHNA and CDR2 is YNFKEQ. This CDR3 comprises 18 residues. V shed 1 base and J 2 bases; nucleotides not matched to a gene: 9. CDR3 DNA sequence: TGTGCCAGCAGCCAAGTTTTATCGACTAGCGGAACCAAAAACATTCAGTACTTC. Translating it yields CASSQVLSTSGTKNIQYF.

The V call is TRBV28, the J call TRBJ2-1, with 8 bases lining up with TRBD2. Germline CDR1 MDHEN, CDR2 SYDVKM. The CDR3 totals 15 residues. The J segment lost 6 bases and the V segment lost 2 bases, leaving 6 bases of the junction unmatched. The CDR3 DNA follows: TGTGCCAGCAGTTTACCGGGAGGGACATTCAATGAGCAGTTCTTC. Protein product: CASSLPGGTFNEQFF.

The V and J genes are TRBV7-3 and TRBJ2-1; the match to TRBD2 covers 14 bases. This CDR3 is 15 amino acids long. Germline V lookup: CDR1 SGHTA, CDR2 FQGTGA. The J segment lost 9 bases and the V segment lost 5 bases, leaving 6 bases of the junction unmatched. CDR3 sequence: CASSPGLAGDSEQFF. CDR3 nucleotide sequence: TGTGCCAGCAGCCCGGGACTAGCGGGAGACAGTGAGCAGTTCTTC.

The CDR3 spells CASSSGQQNTEAFF. The CDR3 DNA follows: TGTGCCAGCAGCTCTGGACAGCAGAACACTGAAGCTTTCTTT. The V call is TRBV11-2, the J call TRBJ1-1, with a possible D match to TRBD1 (6 bases). The V and J ends lost 4 bases and 1 base respectively, with 10 bases between them. This CDR3 contains 14 residues. CDR1 SGHAT and CDR2 FQNNGV come from the germline V gene.

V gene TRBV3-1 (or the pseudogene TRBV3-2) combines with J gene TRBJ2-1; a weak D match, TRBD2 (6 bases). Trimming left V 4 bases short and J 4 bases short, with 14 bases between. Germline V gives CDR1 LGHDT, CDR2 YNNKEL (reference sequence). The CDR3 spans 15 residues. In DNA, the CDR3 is TGTGCCAGCAGCCCGGTGAGGACTACGTACAATGAGCAGTTCTTC. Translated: CASSPVRTTYNEQFF.

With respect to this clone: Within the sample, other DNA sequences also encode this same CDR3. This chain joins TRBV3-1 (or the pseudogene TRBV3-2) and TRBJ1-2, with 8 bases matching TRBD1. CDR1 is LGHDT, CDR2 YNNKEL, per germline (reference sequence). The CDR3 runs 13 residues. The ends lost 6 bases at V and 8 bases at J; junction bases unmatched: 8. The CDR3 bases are TGTGCCAGCAGTCGAGGACAGGGCGGCGGCTACACCTTC. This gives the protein CASSRGQGGGYTF.

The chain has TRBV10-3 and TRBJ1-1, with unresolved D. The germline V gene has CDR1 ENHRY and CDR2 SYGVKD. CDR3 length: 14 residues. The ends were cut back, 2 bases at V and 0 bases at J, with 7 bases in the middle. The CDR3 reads CAISEGPMNTEAFF. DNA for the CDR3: TGTGCCATCAGTGAGGGCCCGATGAACACTGAAGCTTTCTTT.